This TCR beta chain was identified during a study of T cell repertoires in cytomegalovirus infection. There are a few counts of this clonotype. CDR1 SGHRS and CDR2 YFSETQ come from the germline V gene. The CDR3 sequence is 15 residues long. Unmatched junction bases numbered 3, after V lost 2 bases and J lost 4 bases. TCRdb recomputed calls from the reads with MiXCR, one row per CDR3 protein. The repertoire consists of 250,000 to 300,000 distinct CDR3 sequences, with 15% to 20% occurring once and the leading ten covering roughly half. This sequence originates from a human donor in good health (CMV status not recorded). Some clones in this sample may be carry-over from other donors' samples. V is TRBV5-1 and J is TRBJ2-1, with 10 positions matching TRBD2. Sequenced: CD8+ T cells from PBMCs. CDR3 loop: CASSLQRGGYNEQFF. CDR3 sequence (DNA): TGCGCCAGCAGCTTACAGCGGGGGGGTTACAATGAGCAGTTCTTC.